A single sample is the source of the 10 T cell receptor beta chains below, sequenced in a study of blood T cell repertoires in COVID-19. Sequencing was performed with immunoSEQ multiplex PCR; in TCRdb, only in-frame clones are kept and a portion is missing. Among over 150,000 clones, roughly four fifths were seen once, and the ten largest hold 3.7%. The sequencing input was peripheral blood. These receptor sequences come from a woman older than 75 with acute or convalescent COVID-19.

This clone was found a few times. The V and J genes are TRBV27 and TRBJ2-3; TRBD1 aligns across 10 bases. Trimming at V came to 5 bases and at J to 0 bases, leaving 2 bases not matched to a gene. The CDR3 is 15 residues long. Germline lookup yields CDR1 MNHEY and CDR2 SMNVEV (reference sequence). CDR3 nucleotides: TGTGCCAGCAGTGACAGGGGGCCGAGCACAGATACGCAGTATTTT. Its protein is CASSDRGPSTDTQYF.

The chain joins TRBV11-2 to TRBJ1-1, with 7 bases that match TRBD1. V shed 4 bases and J 5 bases; nucleotides not matched to a gene: 7. Germline V gives CDR1 SGHAT, CDR2 FQNNGV. The CDR3 sequence is 14 residues long. CDR3 loop: CASSSTGSRTEAFF. In DNA, the CDR3 is TGTGCCAGCAGCTCGACAGGGAGTAGGACTGAAGCTTTCTTT. Drawing the rest from reference TRBV11-2 and TRBJ1-1, the complete variable domain is EAGVAQSPRYKIIEKRQSVAFWCNPISGHATLYWYQQILGQGPKLLIQFQNNGVVDDSQLPKDRFSAERLKGVDSTLKIQPAKLEDSAVYLCASSSTGSRTEAFFGQGTRLTVV.

The CDR3 nucleotides read TGCGCCAGCAGCTTGGAGGAAGTGCGGGGCGAGCAGTACTTC. This gives the protein CASSLEEVRGEQYF. V and J are TRBV5-1 and TRBJ2-7; the D gene is possibly TRBD2 (6 bases). Germline V lookup: CDR1 SGHRS, CDR2 YFSETQ. The CDR3 totals 14 residues. Trimming left V 0 bases short and J 6 bases short, with 13 bases between.

The chain recombines TRBV10-3 with TRBJ2-4; D possibly corresponds to TRBD2 (5 bases). Looked up from germline, CDR1 is ENHRY and CDR2 is SYGVKD. V lost 3 bases, J lost 0 bases, and 12 bases lay in between. This CDR3 is built from 16 residues. The CDR3 sequence: CAISEGRTLAKNIQYF. CDR3 DNA: TGTGCCATCAGTGAAGGGCGGACTCTAGCCAAAAACATTCAGTACTTC.

This chain links TRBV10-2 with TRBJ1-5, with 11 positions matching TRBD1. The CDR3 has 14 residues. CDR1 is WSHSY, CDR2 SAAADI, per germline. V lost 7 bases to trimming and J lost 7 bases; unmatched junction nucleotides: 6. The chain's CDR3 is CASTGQGASQPQHF. The CDR3 bases are TGCGCCAGCACAGGACAGGGGGCTTCCCAGCCCCAGCATTTT.

The chain uses TRBV6-5 and TRBJ1-4; 9 bases align to TRBD1. The V gene's germline CDR1 is MNHEY and CDR2 SVGAGI. The V segment lost 7 bases and the J segment 7 bases; nucleotides outside the gene matches: 7. The CDR3 loop spans 14 amino acids. The chain's CDR3 is CASTPGQGVEKLFF. For the CDR3, the DNA is TGTGCCAGCACCCCGGGACAGGGTGTTGAAAAACTGTTTTTT.

The table lists this clone with a few counts. V gene TRBV6-5 combines with J gene TRBJ1-2; 7 bases agree with TRBD1. The CDR3 length is 15 residues. The germline V gene has CDR1 MNHEY and CDR2 SVGAGI. V was clipped by 6 bases and J by 0 bases; unmatched bases: 7. As DNA, the CDR3 is TGTGCCAGCAGGCTCGACAGGGAAGCTAACTATGGCTACACCTTC. Encoded protein: CASRLDREANYGYTF.

The rearrangement links TRBV7-9 to TRBJ2-6; D may be TRBD1 (5 bases). V was trimmed by 4 bases and J by 2 bases, leaving 12 bases between them. CDR3 length: 16 amino acids. The germline CDR1 and CDR2 sequences are SEHNR and FQNEAQ (reference sequence). The CDR3 nucleotides read TGTGCCAGCAGCTCCTTCAGGGCTCCTGGGGCCAACGTCCTGACTTTC. It yields the protein CASSSFRAPGANVLTF.

The chain uses TRBV25-1 and TRBJ2-1; 7 bases are a match to TRBD2. With 4 bases clipped from V and 12 bases from J, the junction kept 12 bases outside the gene matches. Germline-derived CDR1 and CDR2 are MGHDK and SYGVNS. CDR3 length equals 14 residues. The CDR3 sequence is CASSVGMGGVGQFF. Here the CDR3 DNA reads TGTGCCAGCAGTGTGGGTATGGGAGGGGTCGGGCAGTTCTTC.

The chain joins TRBV6-5 to TRBJ2-7, with 10 bases lining up with TRBD1. The CDR3 has 15 amino acids. V dropped 6 bases and J dropped 6; count of bases not matched to a gene: 11. Germline assignment: CDR1 MNHEY and CDR2 SVGAGI. CDR3 sequence reads: CASSQKTGGIVEQYF. As DNA, the CDR3 is TGTGCCAGCAGCCAAAAGACAGGGGGCATCGTCGAGCAGTACTTC.